This T cell receptor beta chain was identified during a study of cytomegalovirus exposure and HLA in healthy donors. Details on this clone: Its matching antigen is unknown.

The study's findings and limits: What a later analysis reportedly showed was that an Asian-associated ancestry cluster had fewer N-insertions than the 666-donor mean. When analyzed later, a missense DCLRE1C variant was found to be linked to TCR beta V- and J-gene trimming. Overall, approximately 150 TCR beta chains were annotated as cytomegalovirus-associated. In an earlier analysis, productive rearrangement rates for most beta V segments clustered near 90% or 30%.

The study ran its PCR with 60 Vbeta and 13 Jbeta primers. Using immunoSEQ multiplex PCR, the repertoire was profiled, and TCRdb retains in-frame clones only, with some absent. The sample has about 86,000 clones, about three quarters seen once. V gave up 5 bases and J gave up 8 bases, with 16 bases separating them. This CDR3 is built from 14 residues. Germline values: CDR1 MNHEY, CDR2 SMNVEV (reference sequence). This TCR was recovered from a female donor in good health and CMV-seronegative. The sequencing input was PBMCs. The J gene is TRBJ2-4, the V gene TRBV27; D uncertain. The CDR3 loop reads CASSTGSRWDIQYF. CDR3 sequence (DNA): TGTGCCAGCAGTACCGGGTCTCGGTGGGACATTCAGTACTTC.